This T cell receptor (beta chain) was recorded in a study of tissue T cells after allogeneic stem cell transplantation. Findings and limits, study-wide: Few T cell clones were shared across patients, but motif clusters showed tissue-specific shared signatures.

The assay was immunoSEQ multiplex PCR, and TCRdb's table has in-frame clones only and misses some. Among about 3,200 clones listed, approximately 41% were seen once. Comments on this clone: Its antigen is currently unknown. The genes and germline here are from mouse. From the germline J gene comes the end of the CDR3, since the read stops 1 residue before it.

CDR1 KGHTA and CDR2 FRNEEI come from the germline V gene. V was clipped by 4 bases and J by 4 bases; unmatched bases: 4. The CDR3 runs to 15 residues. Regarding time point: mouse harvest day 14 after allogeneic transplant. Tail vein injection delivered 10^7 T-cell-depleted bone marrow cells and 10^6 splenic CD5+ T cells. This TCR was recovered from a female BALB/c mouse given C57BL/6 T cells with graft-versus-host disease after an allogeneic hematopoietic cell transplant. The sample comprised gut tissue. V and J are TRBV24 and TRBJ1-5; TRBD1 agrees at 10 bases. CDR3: CASSPGQGRNQAPLF. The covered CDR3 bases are TGTGCCAGCAGTCCGGGACAGGGGAGAAACCAGGCTCCGCTT.